This record covers a single T cell receptor (beta chain). Its antigen is not known. Its ends do not fully match the called genes, so a read error is possible. The data were taken from a study of tumor-infiltrating lymphocytes in primary liver carcinoma. Researchers drew blood RNA from unsorted whole blood and extracted germline DNA as well. Researchers generated TCR beta cDNA from roughly 520 ng of total RNA, relying on a constant-region primer. The TCR beta library was amplified through three nested multiplex PCR rounds in a modified ARM-PCR procedure. The first two PCR rounds used TRBV1-TRBV30 forward primers with a C-beta reverse primer, around 10 cycles each. TCRdb re-derived calls from the multiplex PCR reads in MiXCR, one entry per CDR3 protein. The sample shows about 330,000 distinct CDR3 sequences, about 65% of them seen only once. Findings of the study overall: Overlap between tumor regions exceeded overlap of tumor with adjacent tissue or blood.

Germline CDR1 is SGHAT and CDR2 is FQNNGV. The CDR3 has 14 residues. The receptor was isolated from a man aged 35-49 years with primary liver carcinoma and hepatitis B virus infection. Source material: peripheral blood. The chain carries TRBV11-2 and TRBJ1-4; the D is unclear. Here the CDR3 DNA reads TGTGCCAGCAGCTTAATGGGCCTTTCGGAAAAACTGTATTTT. Translated, it gives CASSLMGLSEKLYF.